The 25 T cell receptor beta chains reported below all come from one sample, sequenced in a study of cytotoxic CD8 clonotypes in ibrutinib-treated CLL. Assay: immunoSEQ multiplex PCR; the TCRdb copy retains only in-frame clones and omits some. The sample yields hundreds of thousands of clones, around 70% seen once. Sequenced material: PBMCs, taken after 24 months of ibrutinib treatment. These TCRs come from a human donor with chronic lymphocytic leukemia.

The chain uses TRBV5-1 and TRBJ2-5, with 9 bases aligning to TRBD1. This CDR3 spans 14 amino acids. V lost 8 bases to trimming and J lost 4 bases; unmatched junction nucleotides: 9. CDR1 and CDR2 from the germline V gene are SGHRS and YFSETQ. The CDR3 nucleotides read TGCGCCAGTGACCCCTGGGGACAGGGAGAGACCCAGTACTTC. Residues: CASDPWGQGETQYF. Supplemented by reference TRBV5-1 and TRBJ2-5, the full variable domain reads KAGVTQTPRYLIKTRGQQVTLSCSPISGHRSVSWYQQTPGQGLQFLFEYFSETQRNKGNFPGRFSGRQFSNSRSEMNVSTLELGDSALYLCASDPWGQGETQYFGPGTRLLVL.

The DNA of the CDR3 is TGTGCCAGCAGCTTTCTCAGGCTAGCGGATTCAGATACGCAGTATTTT. Its protein product is CASSFLRLADSDTQYF. The rearrangement joins TRBV7-9 to TRBJ2-3, with TRBD2 matching 7 bases. CDR1 SEHNR and CDR2 FQNEAQ come from the germline V gene (reference sequence). The CDR3 spans 16 residues. With 3 bases clipped from V and 4 bases from J, the junction kept 10 bases outside the gene matches. The full variable domain, with the rest looked up from reference TRBV7-9 and TRBJ2-3, is DTGVSQNPRHKITKRGQNVTFRCDPISEHNRLYWYRQTLGQGPEFLTYFQNEAQLEKSRLLSDRFSAERPKGSFSTLEIQRTEQGDSAMYLCASSFLRLADSDTQYFGPGTRLTVL.

This rearrangement joins TRBV9 to TRBJ2-7; tentative D call: TRBD2 (6 bases). The CDR3 totals 14 residues. Germline V gene lookup returns CDR1 SGDLS and CDR2 YYNGEE. Trimming removed 4 bases from V and 0 bases from J, with 11 bases in between. CDR3 residues: CASSRGDFSYEQYF. The DNA of the CDR3 is TGTGCCAGCAGCCGCGGGGATTTCTCCTACGAGCAGTACTTC.

V is TRBV2 and J is TRBJ2-1; the match to TRBD1 covers 8 bases. The germline CDR1 and CDR2 sequences are SNHLY and FYNNEI. V lost 9 bases and J lost 3; bases outside the gene matches: 13. The CDR3 extends over 16 amino acids. The CDR3 DNA is TGTGCCAGTTTCCCGCTGGGGACAGGCTTCTACAATGAGCAGTTCTTC. It specifies CASFPLGTGFYNEQFF.

This clone was counted only a few times. This sequence joins TRBV5-6 and TRBJ1-2; unclear D gene. Trimming took off 4 bases at V and 7 bases at J, with 8 bases between the two ends. CDR1 is SGHDT and CDR2 is YYEEEE in the germline V gene. The CDR3 totals 11 residues. The CDR3 is CASSRQGGYTF. DNA of the CDR3: TGTGCCAGCAGCCGTCAAGGTGGCTACACCTTC.

Concerning this clone: Sequence at one end of the junction differs from germline and may be a read error. The chain has TRBV7-7 and TRBJ2-3; 11 bases line up with TRBD2. The germline V gene has CDR1 SSHAT and CDR2 FNYEAQ (reference sequence). The length of the CDR3 is 15 residues. This chain's CDR3 is CASSPQLAGGYAQYF. In nucleotides, the CDR3 is TGTGCTAGCAGCCCGCAGCTAGCGGGAGGATATGCGCAGTATTTT.

V is TRBV9 and J is TRBJ2-5, with TRBD2 matching over 12 bases. Unmatched junction bases numbered 5, after V lost 4 bases and J lost 4 bases. CDR3 length: 15 residues. The germline gives CDR1 SGDLS, CDR2 YYNGEE. The CDR3 region is CASSSSGRDRETQYF. The CDR3 DNA follows: TGTGCCAGCAGCTCTAGCGGGAGGGATAGAGAGACCCAGTACTTC.

The genes are TRBV28 and TRBJ2-7; D is unclear. There are 15 residues in the CDR3. The germline CDR1 and CDR2 sequences are MDHEN and SYDVKM. The V gene lost 10 bases and the J gene lost 3 bases, with 22 bases spanning the gap. This chain's CDR3 is CATTSWAGPLYEQYF. In DNA, the CDR3 is TGTGCCACAACCTCGTGGGCCGGTCCACTCTACGAGCAGTACTTC. The full variable domain, completed using reference TRBV28 and TRBJ2-7, is DVKVTQSSRYLVKRTGEKVFLECVQDMDHENMFWYRQDPGLGLRLIYFSYDVKMKEKGDIPEGYSVSREKKERFSLILESASTNQTSMYLCATTSWAGPLYEQYFGPGTRLTVT.

The chain couples TRBV13 to TRBJ2-3; 8 positions match TRBD1. This CDR3 is built from 17 residues. With 8 bases clipped from V and 0 bases from J, the junction kept 13 bases outside the gene matches. The germline CDR1 and CDR2 sequences are PRHDT and FYEKMQ (reference sequence). The CDR3 DNA sequence: TGTGCCAGCGCGAGCACCGGGACAGGAAAAAGCACAGATACGCAGTATTTT. Translated: CASASTGTGKSTDTQYF.

CDR3 DNA sequence: TGTGCCAGCAGCCCTACCGCGAGAGAAAAACTGTTTTTT. It codes for CASSPTAREKLFF. The chain is built from TRBV7-9 and TRBJ1-4; no clear D. The CDR3 length is 13 residues. Per the germline V gene, CDR1 is SEHNR and CDR2 is FQNEAQ (reference sequence). V was cut by 5 bases and J by 8 bases, with 12 bases left in between.

The chain is built from TRBV18 and TRBJ2-7, with D perhaps matching TRBD1 (6 bases). V lost 0 bases and J 6 bases, leaving 9 bases between the germline ends. The CDR3 sequence is 13 residues long. Germline V gene data show CDR1 as KGHSH and CDR2 as LQKENI. The CDR3 loop is CASSPPGASEQYF. The CDR3, as DNA: TGTGCCAGCTCACCACCGGGGGCATCCGAGCAGTACTTC.

V usage is TRBV7-9 and J usage is TRBJ2-3; TRBD2 might be the D (6 bases). The V gene's germline CDR1 is SEHNR and CDR2 FQNEAQ (reference sequence). The CDR3 loop spans 12 amino acids. V lost 2 bases and J lost 6, with 6 bases in between. In DNA form, the CDR3 reads TGTGCCAGCAGCTTACTAGCGGATACGCAGTATTTT. This encodes CASSLLADTQYF.

This chain joins TRBV10-3 and TRBJ2-7; possible D gene TRBD2, 6 bases. There are 13 residues in the CDR3. CDR1 and CDR2 (germline): ENHRY, SYGVKD. V lost 4 bases to trimming and J lost 2 bases, with 9 bases between them. DNA of the CDR3: TGTGCCATCAGTGCCGGCGGGGCCTACGAGCAGTACTTC. Protein product: CAISAGGAYEQYF.

This clone was recorded a few times. J is TRBJ1-1 and V is TRBV6-5; possible D gene TRBD1, 6 bases. The CDR3 loop spans 15 amino acids. The germline CDR1 and CDR2 sequences are MNHEY and SVGAGI. V was shortened by 5 bases and J by 0 bases, with 13 bases between the two germline ends. In nucleotides, the CDR3 is TGTGCCAGCAGTAGCGGGACAACCATGAACACTGAAGCTTTCTTT. It specifies CASSSGTTMNTEAFF.

The chain carries TRBV7-2 and TRBJ2-7; weak D call: TRBD2 (6 bases). CDR1 and CDR2 from the germline V gene are SGHTA and FQGNSA. With 2 bases removed from V and 2 bases from J, the gap between germline ends came to 10 bases. The CDR3 is 14 residues long. The CDR3 DNA reads TGTGCCAGCAGCTTACCCGGGGGTGCCTACGAGCAGTACTTC. Its protein product is CASSLPGGAYEQYF.

The V and J genes are TRBV9 and TRBJ1-2; D is ambiguous. The V end lost 5 bases, the J end lost 3 bases, and 5 bases lay between the germline ends. CDR1 SGDLS and CDR2 YYNGEE come from the germline V gene. This CDR3 is 11 amino acids long. The CDR3 is CASSLDYGYTF. The CDR3 DNA is TGTGCCAGCAGTCTGGACTATGGCTACACCTTC.

This chain connects TRBV18 to TRBJ1-1, with D perhaps matching TRBD1 (5 bases). The CDR3 is 16 amino acids. The germline V gene has CDR1 KGHSH and CDR2 LQKENI. V was trimmed by 6 bases and J by 4 bases, leaving 21 bases between them. CDR3 residues: CASSYTSPGLGTEAFF. Written as DNA, the CDR3 is TGTGCCAGCTCGTATACCAGTCCGGGGCTGGGCACTGAAGCTTTCTTT.

The J gene is TRBJ1-4, the V gene TRBV2, with no clear D. This CDR3 spans 14 amino acids. Germline V gives CDR1 SNHLY, CDR2 FYNNEI. Trimming took 7 bases from V and 2 from J, leaving 11 bases between them. CDR3 bases: TGTGCCAGCAAATACGGTAGTACTAATGAAAAACTGTTTTTT. This sequence encodes CASKYGSTNEKLFF.

This chain connects TRBV7-9 to TRBJ1-2; D gene unclear. Germline values: CDR1 SEHNR, CDR2 FQNEAQ (reference sequence). V was clipped by 5 bases and J by 2 bases, with 12 bases between them. The CDR3 consists of 14 residues. The CDR3 nucleotides are TGTGCCAGCAGCCCAGGTGCTGGGAACTATGGCTACACCTTC. Translating gives CASSPGAGNYGYTF. Full variable domain (missing parts from reference TRBV7-9 and TRBJ1-2): DTGVSQNPRHKITKRGQNVTFRCDPISEHNRLYWYRQTLGQGPEFLTYFQNEAQLEKSRLLSDRFSAERPKGSFSTLEIQRTEQGDSAMYLCASSPGAGNYGYTFGSGTRLTVV.

The V gene is TRBV5-6, the J gene TRBJ1-2; D unresolved. CDR1 and CDR2 from the germline V gene are SGHDT and YYEEEE. The V gene lost 4 bases and the J gene lost 7 bases, with 11 bases spanning the gap. The CDR3 covers 12 residues. CDR3 amino acids: CASSPVGSGYTF. The CDR3 nucleotides read TGTGCCAGCAGCCCGGTCGGGTCTGGCTACACCTTC. The full variable domain, with the rest looked up from reference TRBV5-6 and TRBJ1-2, is DAGVTQSPTHLIKTRGQQVTLRCSPKSGHDTVSWYQQALGQGPQFIFQYYEEEERQRGNFPDRFSGHQFPNYSSELNVNALLLGDSALYLCASSPVGSGYTFGSGTRLTVV.

V gene TRBV27 combines with J gene TRBJ1-1; D gene uncertain. In germline, CDR1 is MNHEY, CDR2 SMNVEV (reference sequence). The CDR3 spans 13 residues. Deletions cut 7 bases from V and 6 bases from J, with 15 bases between. The CDR3 loop is CASKVSGVSEAFF. DNA for the CDR3: TGTGCCAGCAAGGTCTCTGGGGTCTCTGAAGCTTTCTTT.

This chain joins TRBV11-2 and TRBJ2-1; D is unclear. Deletions cut 0 bases from V and 8 bases from J, with 2 bases between. The CDR3 runs 11 residues. The V gene's germline CDR1 is SGHAT and CDR2 FQNNGV. The CDR3 coding sequence is TGTGCCAGCAGCTTAGACTATGAGCAGTTCTTC. Its translation is CASSLDYEQFF. The entire variable domain, with the rest obtained from reference TRBV11-2 and TRBJ2-1, is as follows: EAGVAQSPRYKIIEKRQSVAFWCNPISGHATLYWYQQILGQGPKLLIQFQNNGVVDDSQLPKDRFSAERLKGVDSTLKIQPAKLEDSAVYLCASSLDYEQFFGPGTRLTVL.

This chain connects TRBV28 to TRBJ2-4; possibly TRBD1 for D (6 bases). There are 15 residues in the CDR3. CDR1 and CDR2 from the germline V gene are MDHEN and SYDVKM. V lost 7 bases and J lost 4, with 17 bases in between. The CDR3 protein is CASTEGRGVKNIQYF. CDR3 bases: TGTGCCAGCACCGAAGGCAGGGGAGTAAAAAACATTCAGTACTTC.

This clone turned up a few times. J is TRBJ2-3 and V is TRBV7-2; a possible D gene is TRBD2 (5 bases). Trimming cost V 1 base and J 7 bases, with 27 bases left between them. Germline-derived CDR1 and CDR2 are SGHTA and FQGNSA. This CDR3 has 19 amino acids. Here the CDR3 reads CASSLGELGYSVVLNTQYF. The CDR3, as DNA: TGTGCCAGCAGCTTAGGGGAGCTGGGATACTCGGTGGTTTTGAATACGCAGTATTTT.

The chain uses TRBV30 and TRBJ2-2; possibly TRBD2 for D (6 bases). CDR3 length: 13 residues. Germline V gene lookup returns CDR1 GTSNPN and CDR2 SVGIG (reference sequence). The CDR3 region is CASEGSGTGELFF. CDR3 bases: TGTGCGTCGGAGGGGTCGGGCACCGGGGAGCTGTTTTTT.